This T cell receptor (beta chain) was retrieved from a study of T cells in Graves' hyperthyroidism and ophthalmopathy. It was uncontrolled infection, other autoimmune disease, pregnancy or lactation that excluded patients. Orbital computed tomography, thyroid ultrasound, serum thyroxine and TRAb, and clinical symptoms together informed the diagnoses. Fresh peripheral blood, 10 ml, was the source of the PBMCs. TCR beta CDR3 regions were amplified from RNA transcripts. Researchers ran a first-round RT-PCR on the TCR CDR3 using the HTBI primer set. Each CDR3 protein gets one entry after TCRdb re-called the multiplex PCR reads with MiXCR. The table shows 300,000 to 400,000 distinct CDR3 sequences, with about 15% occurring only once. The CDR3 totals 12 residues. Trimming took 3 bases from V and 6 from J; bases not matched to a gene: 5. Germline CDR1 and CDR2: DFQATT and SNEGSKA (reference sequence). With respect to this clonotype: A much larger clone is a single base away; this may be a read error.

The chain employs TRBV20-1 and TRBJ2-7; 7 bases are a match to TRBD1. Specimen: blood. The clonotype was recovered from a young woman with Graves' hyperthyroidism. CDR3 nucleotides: TGCAGTGCTAGTCGGGCAGGGGGCGAGCAGTACTTC. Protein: CSASRAGGEQYF.